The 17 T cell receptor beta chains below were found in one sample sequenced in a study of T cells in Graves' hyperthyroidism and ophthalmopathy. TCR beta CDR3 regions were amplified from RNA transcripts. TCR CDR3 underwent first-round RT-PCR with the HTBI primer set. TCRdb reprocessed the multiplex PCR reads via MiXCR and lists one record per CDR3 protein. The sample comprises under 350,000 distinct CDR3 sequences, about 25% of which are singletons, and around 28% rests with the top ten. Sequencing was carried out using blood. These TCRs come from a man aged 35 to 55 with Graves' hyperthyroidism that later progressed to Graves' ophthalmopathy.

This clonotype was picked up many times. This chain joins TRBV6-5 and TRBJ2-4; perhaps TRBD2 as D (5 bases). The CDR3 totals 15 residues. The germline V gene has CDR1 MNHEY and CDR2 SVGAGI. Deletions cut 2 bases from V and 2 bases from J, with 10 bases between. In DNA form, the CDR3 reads TGTGCCAGCAGTTACGGGTCCGGGACCAAAAACATTCAGTACTTC. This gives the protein CASSYGSGTKNIQYF.

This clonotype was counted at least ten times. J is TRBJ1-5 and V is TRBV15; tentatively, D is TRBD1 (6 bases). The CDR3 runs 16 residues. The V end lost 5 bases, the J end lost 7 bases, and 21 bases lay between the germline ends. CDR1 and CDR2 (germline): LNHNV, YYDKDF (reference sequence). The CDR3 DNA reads TGTGCCACCAGCGGGGGCAAGACGAGATCGTTACAGCCCCAGCATTTT. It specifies CATSGGKTRSLQPQHF.

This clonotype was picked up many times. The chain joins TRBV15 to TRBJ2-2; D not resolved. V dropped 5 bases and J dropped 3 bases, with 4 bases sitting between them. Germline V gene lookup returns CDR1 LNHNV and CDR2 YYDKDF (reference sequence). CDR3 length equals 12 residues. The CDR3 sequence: CATSLDTGELFF. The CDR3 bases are TGTGCCACCAGCCTAGACACCGGGGAGCTGTTTTTT.

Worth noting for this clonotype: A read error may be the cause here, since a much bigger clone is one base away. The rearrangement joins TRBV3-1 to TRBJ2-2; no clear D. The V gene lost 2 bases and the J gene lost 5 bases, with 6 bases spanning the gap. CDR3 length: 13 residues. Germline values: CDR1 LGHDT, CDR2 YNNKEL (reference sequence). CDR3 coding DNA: TGTGCCAGCAGCCAAAGGTGGACCGGGGAGCTGTTTTTT. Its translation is CASSQRWTGELFF.

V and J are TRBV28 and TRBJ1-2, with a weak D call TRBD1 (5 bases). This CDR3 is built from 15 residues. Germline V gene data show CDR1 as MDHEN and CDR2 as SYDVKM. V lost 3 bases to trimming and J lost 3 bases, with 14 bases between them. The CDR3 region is CASSLGRDLDYGYTF. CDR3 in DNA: TGTGCCAGCAGTTTGGGCAGGGATCTTGACTATGGCTACACCTTC.

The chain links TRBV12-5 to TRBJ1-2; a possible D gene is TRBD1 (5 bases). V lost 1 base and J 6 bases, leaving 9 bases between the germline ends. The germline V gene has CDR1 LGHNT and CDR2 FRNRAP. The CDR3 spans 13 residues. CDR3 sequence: CASGLAQGHGYTF. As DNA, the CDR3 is TGTGCTAGTGGTTTGGCCCAGGGTCATGGCTACACCTTC.

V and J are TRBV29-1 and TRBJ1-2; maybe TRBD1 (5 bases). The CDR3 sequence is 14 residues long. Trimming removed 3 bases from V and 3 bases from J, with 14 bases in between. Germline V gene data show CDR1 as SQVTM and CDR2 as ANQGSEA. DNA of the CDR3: TGCAGCGTTGAGGGGAGACAGTCGGACTATGGCTACACCTTC. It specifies CSVEGRQSDYGYTF.

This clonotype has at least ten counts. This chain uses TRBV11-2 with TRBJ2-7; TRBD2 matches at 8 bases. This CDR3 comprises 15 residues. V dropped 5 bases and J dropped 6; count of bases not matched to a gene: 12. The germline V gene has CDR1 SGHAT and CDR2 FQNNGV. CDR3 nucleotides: TGTGCCAGCAGCCAGATAGGGGCGGGAGGTTCCGAGCAGTACTTC. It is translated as CASSQIGAGGSEQYF.

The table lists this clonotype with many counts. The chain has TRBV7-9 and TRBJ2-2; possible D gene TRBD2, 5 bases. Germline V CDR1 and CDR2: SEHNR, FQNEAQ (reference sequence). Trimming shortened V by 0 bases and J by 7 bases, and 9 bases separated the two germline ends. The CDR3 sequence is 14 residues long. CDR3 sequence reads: CASSLAGAVGELFF. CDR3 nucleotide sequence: TGTGCCAGCAGCTTAGCGGGAGCGGTCGGGGAGCTGTTTTTT.

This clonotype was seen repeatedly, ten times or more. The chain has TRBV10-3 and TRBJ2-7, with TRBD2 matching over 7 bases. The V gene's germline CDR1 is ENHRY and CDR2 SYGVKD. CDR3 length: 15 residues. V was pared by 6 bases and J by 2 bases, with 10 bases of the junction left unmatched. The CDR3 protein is CAIRPGGSSTYEQYF. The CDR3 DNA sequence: TGTGCCATCAGGCCCGGGGGGTCGTCGACCTACGAGCAGTACTTC.

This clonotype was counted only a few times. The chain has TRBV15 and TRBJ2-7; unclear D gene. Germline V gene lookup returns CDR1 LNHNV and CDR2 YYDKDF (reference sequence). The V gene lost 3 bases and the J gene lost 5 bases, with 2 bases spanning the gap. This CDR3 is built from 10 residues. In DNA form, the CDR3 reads TGTGCCACCAGCAGTAACGAGCAGTACTTC. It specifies CATSSNEQYF.

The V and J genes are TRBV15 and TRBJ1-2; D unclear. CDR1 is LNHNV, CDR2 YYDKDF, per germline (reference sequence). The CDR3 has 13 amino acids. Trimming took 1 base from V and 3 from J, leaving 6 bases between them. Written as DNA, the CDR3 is TGTGCCACCAGCAGAGTATGGGACTATGGCTACACCTTC. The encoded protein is CATSRVWDYGYTF.

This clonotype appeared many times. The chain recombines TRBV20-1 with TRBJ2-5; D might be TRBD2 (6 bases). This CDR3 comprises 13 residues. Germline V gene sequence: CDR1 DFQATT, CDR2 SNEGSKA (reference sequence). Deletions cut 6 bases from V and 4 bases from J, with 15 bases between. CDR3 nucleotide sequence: TGCAGTGCCCCGGAGGGAGCCATAGAGACCCAGTACTTC. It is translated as CSAPEGAIETQYF.

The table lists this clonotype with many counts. The CDR3 spells CASSLSSGRYEQYF. In DNA, the CDR3 is TGTGCCAGCAGCTTAAGTTCGGGAAGATACGAGCAGTACTTC. The chain carries TRBV7-9 and TRBJ2-7; tentative D call: TRBD2 (5 bases). The CDR3 extends over 14 amino acids. The V gene lost 2 bases and the J gene lost 4 bases, with 12 bases spanning the gap. Germline V CDR1 and CDR2: SEHNR, FQNEAQ (reference sequence). The variable domain in full, completed from reference TRBV7-9 and TRBJ2-7, reads DTGVSQNPRHKITKRGQNVTFRCDPISEHNRLYWYRQTLGQGPEFLTYFQNEAQLEKSRLLSDRFSAERPKGSFSTLEIQRTEQGDSAMYLCASSLSSGRYEQYFGPGTRLTVT.

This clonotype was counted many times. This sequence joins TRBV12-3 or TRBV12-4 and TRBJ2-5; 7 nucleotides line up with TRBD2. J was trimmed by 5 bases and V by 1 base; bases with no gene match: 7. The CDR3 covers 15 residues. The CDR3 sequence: CASSLEAGRGETQYF. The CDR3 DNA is TGTGCCAGCAGTTTAGAGGCAGGGAGGGGCGAGACCCAGTACTTC.

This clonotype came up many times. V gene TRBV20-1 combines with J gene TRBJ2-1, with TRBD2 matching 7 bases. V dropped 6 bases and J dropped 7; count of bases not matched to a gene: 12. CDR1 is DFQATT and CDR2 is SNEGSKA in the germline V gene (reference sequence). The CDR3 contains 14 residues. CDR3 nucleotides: TGCAGTGCCCACCGGGAGCGGGATCAGAATGAGCAGTTCTTC. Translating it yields CSAHRERDQNEQFF.

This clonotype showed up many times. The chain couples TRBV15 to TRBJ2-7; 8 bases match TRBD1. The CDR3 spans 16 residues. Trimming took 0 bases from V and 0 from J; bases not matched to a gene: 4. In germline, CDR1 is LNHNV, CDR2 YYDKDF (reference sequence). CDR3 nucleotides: TGTGCCACCAGCAGAGATCTTGGACAGGGCTCCTACGAGCAGTACTTC. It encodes CATSRDLGQGSYEQYF. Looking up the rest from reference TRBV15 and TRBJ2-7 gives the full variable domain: DAMVIQNPRYQVTQFGKPVTLSCSQTLNHNVMYWYQQKSSQAPKLLFHYYDKDFNNEADTPDNFQSRRPNTSFCFLDIRSPGLGDTAMYLCATSRDLGQGSYEQYFGPGTRLTVT.